The 15 T cell receptor beta chains given below trace back to one sample, sequenced in a study of shared clonotypes between healthy human individuals. Naive CD8 cells were CD45RO-negative, positively selected for CCR7, excluding terminally differentiated effector memory CD45RA+ cells. The assay was immunoSEQ multiplex PCR, and TCRdb's table has in-frame clones only and misses some. This sample yields about 680,000 clones, of which about 90% are seen a single time; 20% to 25% belongs to the top ten. The sample taken for sequencing was naive CD8+ T cells sorted from blood. The receptors originated from a young man in good health.

CDR3 sequence: CASSQNGSPYEQYF. The DNA for the CDR3 is TGCGCCAGCAGCCAAAATGGCTCGCCCTACGAGCAGTACTTC. The chain joins TRBV4-1 to TRBJ2-7; D not certain. Germline V gene lookup returns CDR1 MGHRA and CDR2 YSYEKL. V lost 2 bases and J lost 2, with 10 bases in between. The length of the CDR3 is 14 residues.

This clone was observed once. This sequence joins TRBV7-9 and TRBJ1-1; D unclear. The V gene lost 2 bases and the J gene lost 7 bases, with 11 bases spanning the gap. CDR3 length equals 13 residues. Germline V gene lookup returns CDR1 SEHNR and CDR2 FQNEAQ (reference sequence). The CDR3 bases are TGTGCCAGCAGCTTAAATCCGCGATATGAAGCTTTCTTT. This encodes CASSLNPRYEAFF.

Worth noting for this clone: Given the absence of the conserved phenylalanine or tryptophan at the CDR3 end, a read error is likely. The DNA is omitted, as the CDR3 cannot be located on it reliably, and the CDR3 follows TCRdb's listing. The chain uses TRBV6-4 and TRBJ1-1. The germline gives CDR1 MRHNA, CDR2 SNTAGT. The length of the CDR3 is 9 amino acids, counting both ends. CDR3 protein: CASSDSTPP.

This CDR3 reads CASSASSGGGTGELFF. The CDR3 bases are TGTGCCAGCAGCGCTTCTAGCGGAGGGGGCACCGGGGAGCTGTTTTTT. The chain couples TRBV5-6 to TRBJ2-2; TRBD2 might be the D (7 bases). Trimming took off 4 bases at V and 4 bases at J, with 17 bases between the two ends. Germline CDR1 and CDR2: SGHDT and YYEEEE. The CDR3 contains 16 residues.

The chain combines TRBV7-6 with TRBJ2-7; D is unclear. Germline V gene lookup returns CDR1 SGHVS and CDR2 FNYEAQ. The CDR3 is made up of 13 amino acids. Trimming took 4 bases from V and 3 from J, leaving 10 bases between them. The CDR3 region is CASSSGNFYEQYF. CDR3 DNA sequence: TGTGCCAGCAGCTCCGGAAACTTCTACGAGCAGTACTTC.

This chain uses TRBV7-9 with TRBJ1-1; 7 nucleotides match TRBD1. J lost 5 bases, V lost 5 bases, and 11 bases had no gene match. The CDR3 is 15 residues long. CDR1 is SEHNR and CDR2 is FQNEAQ in the germline V gene (reference sequence). DNA of the CDR3: TGTGCCAGCAGCGGCCTAAGACAGGGACCTACTGAAGCTTTCTTT. It translates to CASSGLRQGPTEAFF.

This chain uses TRBV27 with TRBJ2-7, with a weak D call TRBD1 (5 bases). V was trimmed by 2 bases and J by 0 bases, leaving 11 bases between them. The CDR3 spans 15 residues. CDR1 MNHEY and CDR2 SMNVEV come from the germline V gene (reference sequence). This CDR3 is CASSLAGPSSYEQYF. The CDR3, as DNA: TGTGCCAGCAGTTTAGCAGGGCCCAGCTCCTACGAGCAGTACTTC.

The V call is TRBV23-1, the J call TRBJ1-2; no clear D gene. TRBV23-1 is an ORF, and what it does is uncertain. V dropped 11 bases and J dropped 3 bases, with 16 bases sitting between them. CDR3 size: 13 residues. CDR3 nucleotide sequence: TGCGCCGGCCAAGGGAGTAGATACTATGGCTACACCTTC. Protein: CAGQGSRYYGYTF.

This clone was observed once. The V and J genes are TRBV11-2 and TRBJ2-7; perhaps TRBD2 as D (5 bases). The CDR3 totals 15 residues. V lost 0 bases to trimming and J lost 3 bases, with 12 bases between them. Germline values: CDR1 SGHAT, CDR2 FQNNGV. The chain's CDR3 is CASSLDPAENYEQYF. The CDR3 DNA sequence: TGTGCCAGCAGCTTAGACCCAGCGGAGAACTACGAGCAGTACTTC.

The genes are TRBV4-2 and TRBJ2-1, with D uncertain. Germline CDR1 and CDR2: LGHNA and YNFKEQ. The V gene lost 4 bases and the J gene lost 3 bases, with 10 bases spanning the gap. There are 14 residues in the CDR3. CDR3 in DNA: TGTGCCAGCAGCCCTCAGAAGGACTACAATGAGCAGTTCTTC. It translates to CASSPQKDYNEQFF.

V gene TRBV27 combines with J gene TRBJ2-7; 12 bases agree with TRBD2. Germline CDR1 is MNHEY and CDR2 is SMNVEV (reference sequence). With V trimmed by 7 bases and J by 5 bases, 6 bases remained unmatched. This CDR3 is built from 14 residues. DNA of the CDR3: TGTGCCAGCACGAGACTAGCGGGAGTCGACGAGCAGTACTTC. Translated: CASTRLAGVDEQYF.

On this clone itself: Other DNA sequences in this sample translate to the same CDR3. The V gene is TRBV13, the J gene TRBJ2-1; D is unresolved. The CDR3 sequence is 13 residues long. CDR1 and CDR2 from the germline V gene are PRHDT and FYEKMQ (reference sequence). Trimming removed 2 bases from V and 3 bases from J, with 5 bases in between. The CDR3 sequence is CASSLSRYNEQFF. The CDR3 coding sequence is TGTGCCAGCAGCTTATCCCGCTACAATGAGCAGTTCTTC.

The chain has TRBV28 and TRBJ2-2; D is possibly TRBD2 (5 bases). The CDR3 spans 14 residues. The germline V and J ends were trimmed by 10 bases and 4 bases, with 16 bases remaining between them. Per the germline V gene, CDR1 is MDHEN and CDR2 is SYDVKM. The CDR3 spells CAIAGSVTTGELFF. The CDR3 DNA reads as TGTGCCATCGCGGGCTCCGTCACCACCGGGGAGCTGTTTTTT.

J is TRBJ2-7 and V is TRBV5-6; the match to TRBD2 covers 11 bases. The CDR3 has 16 amino acids. The V and J ends lost 4 bases and 0 bases, in that order; junction bases with no gene match: 6. Germline CDR1 reads SGHDT; CDR2 reads YYEEEE. CDR3 nucleotide sequence: TGTGCCAGCAGCAGCCCTACTAGCGGGAGCTCCTACGAGCAGTACTTC. Translating gives CASSSPTSGSSYEQYF.

Of note for this clone: Other DNA sequences of this sample code for an identical CDR3. The V and J genes are TRBV5-6 and TRBJ1-1; D may be TRBD1 (5 bases). The CDR3 extends over 13 amino acids. Per germline, CDR1 SGHDT and CDR2 YYEEEE. With 4 bases removed from V and 2 bases from J, the gap between germline ends came to 9 bases. This CDR3 reads CASSLQGNTEAFF. CDR3 bases: TGTGCCAGCAGCCTTCAGGGAAACACTGAAGCTTTCTTT.